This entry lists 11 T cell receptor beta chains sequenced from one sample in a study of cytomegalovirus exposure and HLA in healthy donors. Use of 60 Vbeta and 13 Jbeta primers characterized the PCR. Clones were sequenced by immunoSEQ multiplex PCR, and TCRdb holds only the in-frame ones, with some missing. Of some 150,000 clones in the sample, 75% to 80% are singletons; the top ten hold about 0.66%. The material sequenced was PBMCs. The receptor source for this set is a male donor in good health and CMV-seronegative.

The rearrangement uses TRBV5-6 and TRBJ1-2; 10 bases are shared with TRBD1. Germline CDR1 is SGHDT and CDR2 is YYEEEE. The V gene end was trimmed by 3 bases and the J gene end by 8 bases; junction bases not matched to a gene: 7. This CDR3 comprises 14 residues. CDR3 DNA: TGTGCCAGCAGCTACGGGACAGGGGCTTTCGGCTACACCTTC. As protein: CASSYGTGAFGYTF. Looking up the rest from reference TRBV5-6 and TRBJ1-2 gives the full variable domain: DAGVTQSPTHLIKTRGQQVTLRCSPKSGHDTVSWYQQALGQGPQFIFQYYEEEERQRGNFPDRFSGHQFPNYSSELNVNALLLGDSALYLCASSYGTGAFGYTFGSGTRLTVV.

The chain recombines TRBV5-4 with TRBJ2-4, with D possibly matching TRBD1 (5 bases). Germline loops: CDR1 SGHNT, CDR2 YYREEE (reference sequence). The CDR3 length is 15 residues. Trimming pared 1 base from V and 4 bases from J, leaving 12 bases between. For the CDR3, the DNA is TGTGCCAGCAGCTTGCCGAAGGGGCCAAAAAACATTCAGTACTTC. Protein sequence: CASSLPKGPKNIQYF.

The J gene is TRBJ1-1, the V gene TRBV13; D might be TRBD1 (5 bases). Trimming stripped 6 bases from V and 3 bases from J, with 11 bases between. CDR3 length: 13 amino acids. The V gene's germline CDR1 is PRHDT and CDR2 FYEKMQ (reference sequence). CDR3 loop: CASSIGVDTEAFF. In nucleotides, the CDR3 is TGTGCCAGCAGTATAGGGGTGGACACTGAAGCTTTCTTT.

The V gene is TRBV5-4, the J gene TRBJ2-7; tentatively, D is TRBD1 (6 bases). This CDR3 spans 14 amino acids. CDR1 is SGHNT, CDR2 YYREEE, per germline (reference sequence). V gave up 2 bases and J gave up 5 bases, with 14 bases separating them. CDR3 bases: TGTGCCAGCAGCTTACAGGGCGTCAACCACGAGCAGTACTTC. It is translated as CASSLQGVNHEQYF.

The CDR3 region is CASRDVTSGVSNTGELFF. The CDR3 coding sequence is TGTGCCAGCAGAGACGTAACTAGCGGGGTATCTAACACCGGGGAGCTGTTTTTT. V and J are TRBV2 and TRBJ2-2, with 10 bases aligning to TRBD2. V was clipped by 6 bases and J by 2 bases; unmatched bases: 12. This CDR3 spans 18 amino acids. CDR1 SNHLY and CDR2 FYNNEI come from the germline V gene.

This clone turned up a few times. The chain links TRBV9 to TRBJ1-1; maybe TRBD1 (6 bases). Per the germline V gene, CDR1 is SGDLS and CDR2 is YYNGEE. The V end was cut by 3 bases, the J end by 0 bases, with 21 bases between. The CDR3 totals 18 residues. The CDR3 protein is CASSALDSLDRLNTEAFF. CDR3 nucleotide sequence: TGTGCCAGCAGCGCCCTCGATTCCCTTGACAGGTTGAACACTGAAGCTTTCTTT.

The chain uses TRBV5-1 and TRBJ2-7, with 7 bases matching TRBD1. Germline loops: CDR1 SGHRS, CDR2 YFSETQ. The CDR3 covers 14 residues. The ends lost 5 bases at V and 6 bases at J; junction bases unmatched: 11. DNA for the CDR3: TGCGCCAGCAGTCAGGAACAGGGGAGCTCCGAGCAGTACTTC. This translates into CASSQEQGSSEQYF.

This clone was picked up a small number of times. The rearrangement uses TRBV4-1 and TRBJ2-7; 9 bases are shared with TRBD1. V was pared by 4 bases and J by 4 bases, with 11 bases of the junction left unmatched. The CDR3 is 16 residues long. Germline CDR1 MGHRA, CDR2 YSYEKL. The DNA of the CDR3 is TGCGCCAGCAGCCGCCCGGGACAGGGACCAGGGTACGAGCAGTACTTC. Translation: CASSRPGQGPGYEQYF.

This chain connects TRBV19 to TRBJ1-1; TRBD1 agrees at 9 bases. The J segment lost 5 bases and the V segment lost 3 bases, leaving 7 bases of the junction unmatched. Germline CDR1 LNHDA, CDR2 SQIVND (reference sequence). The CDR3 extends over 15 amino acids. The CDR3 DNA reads TGTGCCAGTAGTATGGGGACAGGGCTGGTGACTGAAGCTTTCTTT. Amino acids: CASSMGTGLVTEAFF.

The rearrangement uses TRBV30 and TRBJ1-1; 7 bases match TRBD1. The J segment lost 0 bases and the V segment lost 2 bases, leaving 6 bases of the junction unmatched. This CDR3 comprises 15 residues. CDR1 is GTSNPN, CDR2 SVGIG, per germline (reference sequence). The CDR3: CAWSPLTGLNTEAFF. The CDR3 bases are TGTGCCTGGAGTCCCTTGACAGGGCTGAACACTGAAGCTTTCTTT.

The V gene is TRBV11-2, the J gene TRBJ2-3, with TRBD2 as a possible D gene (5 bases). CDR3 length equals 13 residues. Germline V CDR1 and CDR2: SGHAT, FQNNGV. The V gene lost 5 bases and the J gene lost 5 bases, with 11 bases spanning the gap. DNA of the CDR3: TGTGCCAGCAGCCCCCGGGGAATAGATACGCAGTATTTT. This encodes CASSPRGIDTQYF.